This TCR beta chain comes out of a study of shared clonotypes between healthy human individuals. Sequenced by immunoSEQ multiplex PCR; TCRdb stores in-frame clones only, minus some. The sample lists 2.5 million or so clones; 90% to 95% were seen once. The TCR originated in a man between 18 and 29 years old in good health. The sequenced material came from naive CD4+ T cells sorted from blood. Subset defined: CD45RA+ positively selected.

The CDR3: CSVVRDNEQFF. The CDR3 DNA is TGCAGCGTTGTCAGGGACAATGAGCAGTTCTTC. The V gene is TRBV29-1, the J gene TRBJ2-1, with a tentative D call TRBD1 (5 bases). V dropped 4 bases and J dropped 5 bases, with 6 bases sitting between them. CDR3 length: 11 amino acids. CDR1 and CDR2 (germline): SQVTM, ANQGSEA.